This TCR beta chain was sequenced in a study of low-dose radiotherapy and immunotherapy resistance in tumors. About the study: Cohort 2, a group dosed every two weeks at 1 Gy per fraction, received 13 Gy in total over 26 weeks.

Covering alpha and beta chains, TRAV- and TRBV-specific primers were used for the first-strand cDNA. TCRs were amplified for 15 to 25 PCR cycles with a constant-region primer and V-primer adapter. Using its own MiXCR run on the reads, TCRdb lists one record per CDR3 protein. The data hold 12,000 to 15,000 distinct CDR3 sequences, with roughly 52% observed a single time. This receptor was taken from a human donor with advanced metastatic prostate, ovarian, gallbladder or colorectal cancer (not recorded which). This table probably holds off-target reads from a library built for another chain.

DNA for the CDR3: TGTGCCAGCATCCCTTCGGGCTCCTATAATTCACCCCTCCACTTT. Translating it yields CASIPSGSYNSPLHF. The V call is TRBV2, the J call TRBJ1-6; no clear D. The CDR3 covers 15 residues. Germline-derived CDR1 and CDR2 are SNHLY and FYNNEI. Trimming removed 7 bases from V and 0 bases from J, with 10 bases in between.